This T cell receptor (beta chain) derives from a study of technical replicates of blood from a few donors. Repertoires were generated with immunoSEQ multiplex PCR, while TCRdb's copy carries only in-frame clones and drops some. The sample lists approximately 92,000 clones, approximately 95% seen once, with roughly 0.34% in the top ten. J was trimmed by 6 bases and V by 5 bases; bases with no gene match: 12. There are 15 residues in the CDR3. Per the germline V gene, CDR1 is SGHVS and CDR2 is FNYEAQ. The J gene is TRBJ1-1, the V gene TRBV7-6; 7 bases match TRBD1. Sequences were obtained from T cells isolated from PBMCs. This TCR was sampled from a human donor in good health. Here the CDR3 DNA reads TGTGCCAGCAGCCCGAGGGACAGAAGTAGCTCTGAAGCTTTCTTT. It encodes CASSPRDRSSSEAFF.